What follows are 6 T cell receptor beta chains derived from one specimen sequenced in a study of cytomegalovirus exposure and HLA in healthy donors. Use of 60 Vbeta and 13 Jbeta primers characterized the PCR. The protocol was immunoSEQ multiplex PCR, while the TCRdb copy is restricted to in-frame clones and leaves out a portion. The sample lists about 150,000 clones, just under 80% seen once, with 6.5% to 9% in the top ten. The sequencing sample was made of PBMCs. These receptors originate from a woman in her thirties or forties in good health and CMV-seropositive.

V gene TRBV15 combines with J gene TRBJ2-1; D not certain. The CDR3 is 13 residues long. Germline V gene data show CDR1 as LNHNV and CDR2 as YYDKDF (reference sequence). Deletions cut 5 bases from V and 0 bases from J, with 5 bases between. Here the CDR3 DNA reads TGTGCCACCAGCTTTAGCTCCTACAATGAGCAGTTCTTC. Amino acids: CATSFSSYNEQFF.

The chain combines TRBV28 with TRBJ2-1; 10 nucleotides align to TRBD2. V was clipped by 6 bases and J by 8 bases; unmatched bases: 4. The germline V gene encodes CDR1 MDHEN and CDR2 SYDVKM. This CDR3 spans 13 amino acids. CDR3 region: CASSLSGGYEQFF. The CDR3 DNA sequence: TGTGCCAGCAGCCTTAGCGGGGGGTATGAGCAGTTCTTC.

The rearrangement links TRBV6-8 to TRBJ2-5, with TRBD2 matching over 9 bases. V shed 8 bases, J shed 5 bases, and the junction held 18 bases outside the gene matches. The length of the CDR3 is 17 residues. CDR1 is MNHGY, CDR2 SAAAGT, per germline. The CDR3: CASSQIGRGGVMETQYF. DNA of the CDR3: TGTGCCAGCTCCCAAATCGGGCGGGGGGGCGTCATGGAGACCCAGTACTTC.

The chain combines TRBV27 with TRBJ1-1; D is possibly TRBD1 (5 bases). This CDR3 comprises 14 residues. Trimming shortened V by 3 bases and J by 5 bases, and 13 bases separated the two germline ends. From germline, CDR1 is MNHEY and CDR2 SMNVEV (reference sequence). The DNA of the CDR3 is TGTGCCAGCAGTTTCTCGGGGGGTCCGACTGAAGCTTTCTTT. Translation gives CASSFSGGPTEAFF.

The CDR3 DNA is TGTGCCAGCATAATATCCGGGACTGCATATGGCTACACCTTC. Translation gives CASIISGTAYGYTF. The chain has TRBV6-5 and TRBJ1-2; possible D gene TRBD1, 5 bases. V shed 7 bases and J shed 5 bases, with 17 bases lying between them. This CDR3 is built from 14 residues. CDR1 and CDR2 from the germline V gene are MNHEY and SVGAGI.

CDR3 loop: CASSAQAGLPQETQYF. In DNA, the CDR3 is TGTGCCAGCAGCGCCCAGGCGGGCCTTCCCCAAGAGACCCAGTACTTC. The chain joins TRBV9 to TRBJ2-5; tentative D call: TRBD2 (5 bases). V lost 3 bases, J lost 1 base, and 16 bases lay in between. Per germline, CDR1 SGDLS and CDR2 YYNGEE. This CDR3 is built from 16 residues.